Following are 28 T cell receptor beta chains from one sample sequenced in a study of T cells in Graves' hyperthyroidism and ophthalmopathy (dated by TCRdb to the late 2010s). Libraries were built with multiplex PCR. Sequencing instrument: Illumina HiSeq 2000. Amplification of TCR beta CDR3 regions was carried out from RNA transcripts. A first-round RT-PCR of the TCR CDR3 used the HTBI primer set with the Qiagen OneStep RT-PCR kit. Using fastp trimming at Q25 and MiXCR clonotype assembly, TCRdb reanalyzed the public sequencing data and kept in-frame beta chains. Under each unique CDR3 protein, matching rows form one entry showing the most common genes and DNA. For this sample there are approximately 720,000 distinct CDR3 sequences; under 20% appear just once. About a sixth of the sample is held by the ten biggest clonotypes. Sequencing was performed on blood. The receptors shown here come from a woman between 45 and 65 years old with Graves' hyperthyroidism that later progressed to Graves' ophthalmopathy.

In its sample, this clonotype was seen a few times. A much larger clone is a single base away; this may be a read error. The chain recombines TRBV7-9 with TRBJ2-1; the D gene is possibly TRBD1 (6 bases). Germline CDR1 and CDR2: SEHNR and FQNEAQ (reference sequence). The CDR3 loop spans 13 amino acids. Deletions cut 5 bases from V and 6 bases from J, with 11 bases between. In nucleotides, the CDR3 is TGTGCCAGCAGCGACCACAGGGTCAATGAGCAGTTCTTC. Amino acid sequence: CASSDHRVNEQFF.

The chain links TRBV14 to TRBJ2-1, with 8 nucleotides matching TRBD2. The CDR3 covers 16 residues. Looked up from germline, CDR1 is SGHDN and CDR2 is FVKESK. V lost 1 base and J lost 1; bases outside the gene matches: 3. CDR3 in amino acids: CASSQVRGGSYNEQFF. In DNA, the CDR3 is TGTGCCAGCAGCCAAGTTCGGGGGGGATCCTACAATGAGCAGTTCTTC.

Many counts were recorded for this clonotype. CDR3 bases: TGTGCCAGCAGTGGGGTGGAGGGGGCCTGGAACACTGAAGCTTTCTTT. It translates to CASSGVEGAWNTEAFF. V and J are TRBV2 and TRBJ1-1; 7 bases line up with TRBD1. CDR1 and CDR2 from the germline V gene are SNHLY and FYNNEI. There are 16 residues in the CDR3. The ends lost 4 bases at V and 1 base at J; junction bases unmatched: 9.

Ten or more counts support this clonotype. The chain has TRBV5-1 and TRBJ2-1, with D uncertain. Between the trimmed V and J ends, which lost 5 bases and 4 bases, there was a span of 4 bases. Germline CDR1 and CDR2: SGHRS and YFSETQ. The CDR3 extends over 11 amino acids. As DNA, the CDR3 is TGCGCCAGCAGACTTTACAATGAGCAGTTCTTC. Translated, it gives CASRLYNEQFF. Based on the CDR3 plus reference TRBV5-1 and TRBJ2-1, the full variable domain is KAGVTQTPRYLIKTRGQQVTLSCSPISGHRSVSWYQQTPGQGLQFLFEYFSETQRNKGNFPGRFSGRQFSNSRSEMNVSTLELGDSALYLCASRLYNEQFFGPGTRLTVL.

This rearrangement joins TRBV9 to TRBJ2-2; D ambiguous. The CDR3 contains 16 residues. Germline V gives CDR1 SGDLS, CDR2 YYNGEE. Trimming took 3 bases from V and 4 from J, leaving 16 bases between them. The DNA of the CDR3 is TGTGCCAGCAGCGGTCAGGCCTATGGTCTCACCGGGGAGCTGTTTTTT. Amino acid sequence: CASSGQAYGLTGELFF.

The sample holds many counts of this clonotype. The CDR3 DNA sequence: TGTGCCAGCAGTTACACGCTACCCGGGGGGGGAGGCAATCAGCCCCAGCATTTT. This codes for CASSYTLPGGGGNQPQHF. V is TRBV6-5 and J is TRBJ1-5; possible D gene TRBD1, 5 bases. V lost 2 bases and J 2 bases, leaving 19 bases between the germline ends. The CDR3 extends over 18 amino acids. The germline V gene has CDR1 MNHEY and CDR2 SVGAGI.

CDR3 in DNA: TGTGCCAGCAGTGAGACAGGGCGGGGAAACACCATATATTTT. Translation gives CASSETGRGNTIYF. The chain couples TRBV6-1 to TRBJ1-3; the match to TRBD1 covers 7 bases. Germline V gene sequence: CDR1 MNHNS, CDR2 SASEGT. The CDR3 has 14 amino acids. J was trimmed by 4 bases and V by 3 bases; bases with no gene match: 3.

This clonotype was counted only a few times. The chain uses TRBV3-1 and TRBJ1-6, with D uncertain. V dropped 6 bases and J dropped 6 bases, with 9 bases sitting between them. Germline CDR1 and CDR2: LGHDT and YNNKEL (reference sequence). This CDR3 comprises 13 residues. The CDR3 protein is CASRGGGNSPLHF. CDR3 DNA: TGTGCCAGCAGGGGCGGTGGTAATTCACCCCTCCACTTT. The whole variable domain, remainder taken from reference TRBV3-1 and TRBJ1-6, is DTAVSQTPKYLVTQMGNDKSIKCEQNLGHDTMYWYKQDSKKFLKIMFSYNNKELIINETVPNRFSPKSPDKAHLNLHINSLELGDSAVYFCASRGGGNSPLHFGNGTRLTVT.

This clonotype was observed at least ten times. The rearrangement joins TRBV12-3 or TRBV12-4 to TRBJ1-1; the D is unclear. The CDR3 totals 13 residues. Trimming removed 3 bases at V and 3 bases at J, with 8 bases between. DNA of the CDR3: TGTGCCAGCAGTTTGAGACTACACACTGAAGCTTTCTTT. Its translation is CASSLRLHTEAFF.

The chain has TRBV5-1 and TRBJ2-3; D unclear. The V gene's germline CDR1 is SGHRS and CDR2 YFSETQ. V was trimmed by 0 bases and J by 6 bases, leaving 11 bases between them. This CDR3 is built from 14 residues. The CDR3 DNA reads TGCGCCAGCAGCTTGGACGGGCGCGGCGATACGCAGTATTTT. This gives the protein CASSLDGRGDTQYF.

This clonotype was counted ten times or more. The chain is built from TRBV12-3 or TRBV12-4 and TRBJ2-5; 11 nucleotides align to TRBD1. V was pared by 8 bases and J by 4 bases, with 9 bases of the junction left unmatched. The CDR3 covers 15 residues. The CDR3 region has the DNA TGTGCCAGCGGAGCGGGACAGGGGGGAGGAGAGACCCAGTACTTC. Its translation is CASGAGQGGGETQYF.

A remark on this clonotype: A read error may explain this, as a much larger clone is one base away. The chain joins TRBV20-1 to TRBJ2-5; possible D gene TRBD2, 5 bases. The CDR3 loop spans 14 amino acids. Germline V gene data show CDR1 as DFQATT and CDR2 as SNEGSKA (reference sequence). The V end lost 5 bases, the J end lost 3 bases, and 16 bases lay between the germline ends. The CDR3 coding sequence is TGCAGTGCTCGGTACGGACTCGGCAAAGAGACCCAGTACTTC. As protein: CSARYGLGKETQYF.

DNA of the CDR3: TGTGCCACCTTTAATAGCAATGAGCAGTTCTTC. It codes for CATFNSNEQFF. This rearrangement joins TRBV2 to TRBJ2-1; D is unresolved. V was cut by 10 bases and J by 6 bases, with 10 bases left in between. CDR3 length: 11 residues. The V gene's germline CDR1 is SNHLY and CDR2 FYNNEI. Drawing the rest from reference TRBV2 and TRBJ2-1, the complete variable domain is EPEVTQTPSHQVTQMGQEVILRCVPISNHLYFYWYRQILGQKVEFLVSFYNNEISEKSEIFDDQFSVERPDGSNFTLKIRSTKLEDSAMYFCATFNSNEQFFGPGTRLTVL.

The chain couples TRBV7-6 to TRBJ2-2; D is possibly TRBD2 (7 bases). Germline V gene lookup returns CDR1 SGHVS and CDR2 FNYEAQ. The CDR3 is 17 residues long. V was clipped by 7 bases and J by 2 bases, with 20 bases between them. In DNA, the CDR3 is TGTGCCAGCACCGAGGGGGGGCCCCAGCTAAACACCGGGGAGCTGTTTTTT. This translates into CASTEGGPQLNTGELFF.

As concerns this clonotype: One end of the junction does not line up with germline, which may come from a read error. The chain carries TRBV19 and TRBJ1-5; D uncertain. The germline CDR1 and CDR2 sequences are LNHDA and SQIVND (reference sequence). The CDR3 runs 16 residues. Here the CDR3 DNA reads TGTGCCAGTAGTATATCCGGTGGGCAGATTAATCAGCCCCTGCATTTT. Protein: CASSISGGQINQPLHF.

This clonotype turned up a few times. CDR3 region: CASTEEVLLSRGETQYF. In DNA, the CDR3 is TGTGCCAGCACCGAGGAGGTGTTACTATCCAGGGGGGAGACCCAGTACTTC. This chain links TRBV7-9 with TRBJ2-5; 7 bases are shared with TRBD1. The J segment lost 5 bases and the V segment lost 7 bases, leaving 19 bases of the junction unmatched. CDR1 is SEHNR and CDR2 is FQNEAQ in the germline V gene (reference sequence). The CDR3 consists of 17 residues.

The chain is built from TRBV4-1 and TRBJ2-2, with TRBD2 identical over 9 bases. This CDR3 has 16 residues. Germline CDR1 MGHRA, CDR2 YSYEKL. With 2 bases clipped from V and 5 bases from J, the junction kept 6 bases outside the gene matches. The CDR3, as DNA: TGCGCCAGCAGCCAACTGCGGGGGGGTTGGACCGGGGAGCTGTTTTTT. It is translated as CASSQLRGGWTGELFF.

This clonotype was found once. J is TRBJ1-2 and V is TRBV27, with 9 bases matching TRBD1. After removal of 6 bases from V and 9 bases from J, the junction contained 8 bases not matched to a gene. From germline, CDR1 is MNHEY and CDR2 SMNVEV (reference sequence). The CDR3 spans 13 residues. DNA of the CDR3: TGTGCCAGCAGCACCGGGACAGGGTTTAGCTACACCTTC. Its translation is CASSTGTGFSYTF.

The chain is built from TRBV29-1 and TRBJ1-1, with a possible D match to TRBD1 (6 bases). Germline V gives CDR1 SQVTM, CDR2 ANQGSEA. This CDR3 contains 14 residues. Trimming took off 7 bases at V and 7 bases at J, with 22 bases between the two ends. The CDR3 is CSAAGTFFDDEAFF. CDR3 coding DNA: TGCAGCGCTGCCGGGACATTCTTCGATGATGAAGCTTTCTTT.

This clonotype was counted ten times or more. This chain uses TRBV9 with TRBJ2-1; no clear D gene. V dropped 5 bases and J dropped 6 bases, with 18 bases sitting between them. Per the germline V gene, CDR1 is SGDLS and CDR2 is YYNGEE. This CDR3 contains 15 residues. CDR3 coding DNA: TGTGCCAGCAGTCTACGTGGGATCGGCGTCAATGAGCAGTTCTTC. Translating it yields CASSLRGIGVNEQFF.

This clonotype occurred many times. The genes are TRBV30 and TRBJ1-2; D unresolved. The V gene lost 4 bases and the J gene lost 6 bases, with 15 bases spanning the gap. In germline, CDR1 is GTSNPN, CDR2 SVGIG (reference sequence). This CDR3 region has 13 residues. This chain's CDR3 is CAWTASGDNGYTF. CDR3 nucleotide sequence: TGTGCCTGGACTGCGTCTGGGGATAATGGCTACACCTTC.

The chain employs TRBV9 and TRBJ2-3, with 9 bases matching TRBD2. Germline values: CDR1 SGDLS, CDR2 YYNGEE. The CDR3 loop spans 18 amino acids. V lost 0 bases, J lost 3 bases, and 11 bases stayed unmatched. The CDR3 reads CASSVEAGGPVLTDTQYF. As DNA, the CDR3 is TGTGCCAGCAGCGTAGAGGCGGGGGGGCCGGTTCTTACAGATACGCAGTATTTT.

In its sample, this clonotype was seen a few times. The chain employs TRBV19 and TRBJ1-1, with D possibly matching TRBD1 (5 bases). The V gene lost 8 bases and the J gene lost 3 bases, with 13 bases spanning the gap. Germline CDR1 is LNHDA and CDR2 is SQIVND (reference sequence). The CDR3 has 13 amino acids. The CDR3 here is CASDAGSYTEAFF. The CDR3 nucleotides read TGTGCCAGTGACGCAGGGTCGTACACTGAAGCTTTCTTT. Combining the CDR3 with reference TRBV19 and TRBJ1-1 gives the whole variable domain DGGITQSPKYLFRKEGQNVTLSCEQNLNHDAMYWYRQDPGQGLRLIYYSQIVNDFQKGDIAEGYSVSREKKESFPLTVTSAQKNPTAFYLCASDAGSYTEAFFGQGTRLTVV.

This clonotype was detected ten times or more. J is TRBJ1-6 and V is TRBV20-1; no firm D call. The CDR3 is 14 amino acids. Trimming took 4 bases from V and 5 from J, leaving 12 bases between them. In germline, CDR1 is DFQATT, CDR2 SNEGSKA (reference sequence). CDR3 nucleotides: TGCAGTGCTAACGTGGGAAGGAATAATTCACCCCTCCACTTT. Translating it yields CSANVGRNNSPLHF.

This clonotype was counted at least ten times. The gene calls are TRBV2 and TRBJ2-3; 10 nucleotides match TRBD2. CDR1 SNHLY and CDR2 FYNNEI come from the germline V gene. V lost 10 bases, J lost 3 bases, and 4 bases stayed unmatched. This CDR3 is 13 amino acids long. The DNA for the CDR3 is TGTGCCACTCTAGCGGGGGAGACAGATACGCAGTATTTT. Its translation is CATLAGETDTQYF.

This clonotype came up a few times. CDR3 bases: TGTGCCAGTAGTGCGCTCTATAGCACAGATACGCAGTATTTT. It encodes CASSALYSTDTQYF. The V gene is TRBV19, the J gene TRBJ2-3; D is undetermined. Looked up from germline, CDR1 is LNHDA and CDR2 is SQIVND (reference sequence). CDR3 size: 14 residues. The V end was cut by 5 bases, the J end by 0 bases, with 9 bases between.

This clonotype appeared a few times. The chain employs TRBV11-2 and TRBJ1-1; D is undetermined. V dropped 5 bases and J dropped 1 base, with 17 bases sitting between them. CDR1 and CDR2 (germline): SGHAT, FQNNGV. CDR3 size: 16 residues. CDR3 bases: TGTGCCAGCAGCCTCCGAGAGGCCGGCGGGAACACTGAAGCTTTCTTT. Amino acids: CASSLREAGGNTEAFF.

In this sample, this clonotype turned up many times. The chain couples TRBV5-6 to TRBJ2-5; 9 positions match TRBD1. The CDR3 extends over 15 amino acids. With 2 bases clipped from V and 3 bases from J, the junction kept 5 bases outside the gene matches. The germline V gene has CDR1 SGHDT and CDR2 YYEEEE. CDR3 in amino acids: CASSLGTGMKETQYF. The DNA for the CDR3 is TGTGCCAGCAGCTTAGGGACAGGGATGAAAGAGACCCAGTACTTC.